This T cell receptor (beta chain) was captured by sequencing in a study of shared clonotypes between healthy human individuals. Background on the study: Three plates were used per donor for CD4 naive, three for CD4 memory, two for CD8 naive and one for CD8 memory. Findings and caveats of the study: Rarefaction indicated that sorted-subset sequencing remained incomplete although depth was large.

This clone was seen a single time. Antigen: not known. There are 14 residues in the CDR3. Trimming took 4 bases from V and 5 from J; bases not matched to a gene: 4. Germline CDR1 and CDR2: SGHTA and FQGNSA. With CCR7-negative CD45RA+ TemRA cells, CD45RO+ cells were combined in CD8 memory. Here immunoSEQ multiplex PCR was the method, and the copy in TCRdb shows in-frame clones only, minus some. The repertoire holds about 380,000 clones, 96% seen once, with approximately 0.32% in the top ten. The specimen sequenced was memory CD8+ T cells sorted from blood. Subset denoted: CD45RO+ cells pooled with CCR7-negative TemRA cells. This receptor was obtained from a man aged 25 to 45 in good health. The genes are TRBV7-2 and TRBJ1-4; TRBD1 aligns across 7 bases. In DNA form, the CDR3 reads TGTGCCAGCAGCTCCCGGGACAGCAATGAAAAACTGTTTTTT. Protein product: CASSSRDSNEKLFF.